This is a list of T cell receptor beta chains from one sample in a study of blood T cell repertoires in COVID-19. Using immunoSEQ multiplex PCR, the repertoire was profiled, and TCRdb retains in-frame clones only, with some absent. This sample has about 230,000 clones, with about 90% found just once. Sample: PBMCs or T cells enriched from blood (not recorded which). Receptors were obtained from a woman under 40 with acute COVID-19. CDR3s include the opening cysteine and the closing phenylalanine or tryptophan. D genes are given only for firm matches. Clone size is not always given. Where it is, it says once, few, many or a class for expanded clones.

v_gene	d_gene	j_gene	abundance	CDR3nt	CDR3aa
TRBV4-1	TRBD2	TRBJ2-1	-	TGCGCCAGCAGCCCACTGAAGGCTAGCGGGGGACGGGGTGAGCAGTTCTTC	CASSPLKASGGRGEQFF
TRBV28	-	TRBJ1-5	-	TGTGCCAGCAGAGGGCCCGGGGTTAGGAGCAATCAGCCCCAGCATTTT	CASRGPGVRSNQPQHF
TRBV11-1	-	TRBJ2-3	-	TGTGCCAGCAGCCAAGGGGGGGCAATGAATACGCAGTATTTT	CASSQGGAMNTQYF
TRBV27	-	TRBJ1-1	-	TGTGCCAGCAGTCTGCCAGGTCGTGAAGCTTTCTTT	CASSLPGREAFF
TRBV7-9	-	TRBJ1-2	once	TGTGCCAGCAACTCAGATCCGGGGAGCTATGGCTACACCTTC	CASNSDPGSYGYTF
TRBV30	TRBD2	TRBJ2-5	-	TGTGCCTGGAGTGGGACTAGCGGGGGGGCGAGGCAAGAGACCCAGTACTTC	CAWSGTSGGARQETQYF
TRBV9	TRBD1	TRBJ1-1	-	TGTGCCAGCAGCGTATCGGACAGGGTGTACAGTGAAGCTTTCTTT	CASSVSDRVYSEAFF
TRBV11-2	TRBD2	TRBJ2-1	-	TGTGCCAGCAGCTTAGACGGGGGGAGCTACAATGAGCAGTTCTTC	CASSLDGGSYNEQFF
TRBV6-2/TRBV6-3	-	TRBJ2-3	-	TGTGCCAGCAGTTACTGGGGGCCAGATACGCAGTATTTT	CASSYWGPDTQYF
TRBV3-1/TRBV3-2	-	TRBJ1-2	-	TGTGCCAGCAGCCAAGTTGAAGCTTCCTTCTATGGCTACACCTTC	CASSQVEASFYGYTF
TRBV3-1/TRBV3-2	-	TRBJ1-1	-	TGTGCCAGCAGCCAAACCGGCGAGGTAGCTTTCTTT	CASSQTGEVAFF
TRBV5-1	TRBD1	TRBJ1-1	-	TGCGCCAGCAGCTTAGAGTTGGCGGGACAGGGTAGGAACACTGAAGCTTTCTTT	CASSLELAGQGRNTEAFF
TRBV10-1	-	TRBJ2-5	once	TGCGCCAGCAGCTCCAGTGAAGAGACCCAGTACTTC	CASSSSEETQYF
TRBV5-4	TRBD1	TRBJ2-3	-	TGTGCCAGCAGCTTGGCGGGACAGGGTGCAGATACGCAGTATTTT	CASSLAGQGADTQYF
TRBV5-4	-	TRBJ1-2	-	TGTGCCAGCACCTCAGAGGCCTATGGCTACACCTTC	CASTSEAYGYTF
TRBV2	TRBD1	TRBJ1-6	once	TGTGCCAGCAGCAAACTGCCGGGACAGGGGAGCTCCTATAATTCACCCCTCCACTTT	CASSKLPGQGSSYNSPLHF
TRBV14	TRBD2	TRBJ2-3	-	TGTGCCAGCAGCCAACTAGCGGGGGACAGCACAGATACGCAGTATTTT	CASSQLAGDSTDTQYF
TRBV12-3/TRBV12-4	-	TRBJ1-2	-	TGTGCCAGCAGAGACGGGAACTATGGCTACACCTTC	CASRDGNYGYTF
TRBV6-4	TRBD2	TRBJ2-1	-	TGTGCCAGCAGCGCGACTAGCGAGAATGAGCAGTTCTTC	CASSATSENEQFF
TRBV5-1	TRBD1	TRBJ2-7	-	TGCGCCAGCAGCTTGGGGGGGACAGGGATCTACGAGCAGTACTTC	CASSLGGTGIYEQYF
TRBV6-6	-	TRBJ1-3	-	TGTGCCAGCAGTTACCCGGCGGGCCAAGAAGGAAACACCATATATTTT	CASSYPAGQEGNTIYF
TRBV12-3/TRBV12-4	-	TRBJ1-2	-	TGTGCCAGCAGTCTGGGGGGTTTTGGCTACACCTTC	CASSLGGFGYTF
TRBV9	-	TRBJ2-2	once	TGTGCCAGCAGCGTGAGGGTTCGGGGCACCGGGGAGCTGTTTTTT	CASSVRVRGTGELFF
TRBV9	TRBD2	TRBJ2-5	-	TGTGCCAGCAGCTTAGCGGGGGGGCCTTGGGAGACCCAGTACTTC	CASSLAGGPWETQYF
TRBV29-1	TRBD2	TRBJ2-1	-	TGCAGCGTTGAAGGAGAGCGGGGGGTACGCAATGAGCAGTTCTTC	CSVEGERGVRNEQFF
TRBV2	-	TRBJ2-7	-	TGTGCCAGCCGGACGGGACATTACGAGCAGTACTTC	CASRTGHYEQYF
TRBV4-3	-	TRBJ2-5	-	TGCGCCAGCAGCCAAGATTCACAGGGGGGGGAGACCCAGTACTTC	CASSQDSQGGETQYF
TRBV5-1	-	TRBJ1-1	-	TGCGCCAGCAGCTTGGGACAGGAGAACACTGAAGCTTTCTTT	CASSLGQENTEAFF
TRBV7-2	TRBD1	TRBJ2-5	-	TGTGCCAGCAGCTTAGTGACAGGGGTTGAAGAGACCCAGTACTTC	CASSLVTGVEETQYF
TRBV27	TRBD1	TRBJ1-5	-	TGTGCCAGCAGTTTCGACAGGGAGAATCAGCCCCAGCATTTT	CASSFDRENQPQHF
TRBV6-1	-	TRBJ1-5	-	TGTGCCAGCAGTGAGGAGGGTCAGCGTAATCAGCCCCAGCATTTT	CASSEEGQRNQPQHF
TRBV6-6	-	TRBJ2-7	-	TGTGCCAGCAGCCCCGCAGCCGGGGGTGGGACCTACGAGCAGTACTTC	CASSPAAGGGTYEQYF
TRBV7-2	-	TRBJ1-1	-	TGTGCCAGCAGCTCCCTTGGGTTCGGGAGTGAAGCTTTCTTT	CASSSLGFGSEAFF
TRBV2	-	TRBJ2-5	-	TGTGCCAGCAGTGAAGCGTTGCAGGCCCATCAGTACTTC	CASSEALQAHQYF
TRBV5-1	TRBD1	TRBJ1-5	-	TGCGCCAGCAGCCTGACAGGGGGTAATCAGCCCCAGCATTTT	CASSLTGGNQPQHF
TRBV7-8	-	TRBJ1-6	-	TGTGCCAGCAGCTTAACTTCCGTAGCCAGCTCCTATAATTCACCCCTCCACTTT	CASSLTSVASSYNSPLHF
TRBV11-2	TRBD1	TRBJ1-1	-	TGTGCCAGCAGCTTAGGGACAGGGGTAACTGAAGCTTTCTTT	CASSLGTGVTEAFF
TRBV27	TRBD2	TRBJ2-1	-	TGTGCCAGCAGTTTATTAGCGGGGAACTCCTACAATGAGCAGTTCTTC	CASSLLAGNSYNEQFF
TRBV4-2	TRBD2	TRBJ2-3	-	TGTGCCAGCAGCCCGGAGCAGTCTAGCGGGGGCGCGGGTACGCAGTATTTT	CASSPEQSSGGAGTQYF
TRBV7-9	TRBD1	TRBJ1-2	few	TGTGCCAGCAGCTTAATCGGTTATCTACAGGGGCCCTATGGCTACACCTTC	CASSLIGYLQGPYGYTF
TRBV7-2	-	TRBJ2-7	-	TGTGCCAGCAGCCCCCAGGCCGGAAGCTCCTACGAGCAGTACTTC	CASSPQAGSSYEQYF
TRBV5-1	-	TRBJ1-5	-	TGCGCCAGCAGCTTGTCTGGCAATCAGCCCCAGCATTTT	CASSLSGNQPQHF
TRBV5-1	-	TRBJ2-7	few	TGCGCCAGCAGCCAAAGCGGATGGGGCTACGAGCAGTACTTC	CASSQSGWGYEQYF
TRBV2	TRBD2	TRBJ2-5	-	TGTGCCAGCAGTCTTAATTTAGCGGGGGGAGGGGAGACCCAGTACTTC	CASSLNLAGGGETQYF
TRBV15	-	TRBJ1-5	-	TGTGCCACCAGCAGAGATCTTGGGGCTGGTCAGCCCCAGCATTTT	CATSRDLGAGQPQHF
TRBV19	-	TRBJ2-1	-	TGTGCCAGTAGTATCAGTCTCTACAATGAGCAGTTCTTC	CASSISLYNEQFF
TRBV5-6	TRBD1	TRBJ1-1	-	TGTGCCAGCAGGGAACAGGGGATGAACACTGAAGCTTTCTTT	CASREQGMNTEAFF
TRBV27	-	TRBJ1-1	-	TGTGCCAGCAGGACCGGGGGGCCCGGCACTGAAGCTTTCTTT	CASRTGGPGTEAFF
TRBV9	TRBD2	TRBJ2-2	-	TGTGCCAGCAGCGCGCCCTCAGCGGGGGGGCAAAACACCGGGGAGCTGTTTTTT	CASSAPSAGGQNTGELFF